The rows below give T cell receptor beta chains drawn from one sample of a study of shared T cell receptors in the human thymus. The data were produced by immunoSEQ multiplex PCR, yet TCRdb's version contains in-frame clones alone and is incomplete. The sample contains 630,000 or so clones, approximately 87% of which appear only once. These data also formed part of another study, on human thymus T cells.

The specimen was thymocytes. These receptors originate from a boy under two years old with a congenital heart defect. Each CDR3 is given with its conserved first and last residue. The D gene is left open where the match is weak. A row's size may be missing; if present it is once, few, many or a size class.

>.|TRBV6-6|TRBJ1-6|.
TGTGGATCCGAGAGCTCCTATAATTCACCCCTCCACTTT
CGSESSYNSPLHF
>.|TRBV30|TRBJ2-3|TRBD2
TGTGCCTGGAGGGAGCGGGGGAGGACAGATACGCAGTATTTT
CAWRERGRTDTQYF
>.|TRBV27|TRBJ2-2|TRBD1
TGTGCCAGCAGTTGGTTGTTTTGGACAGGTCGCACCGGGGAGCTGTTTTTT
CASSWLFWTGRTGELFF
>few|TRBV25-1|TRBJ2-5|TRBD1
TGTGCCAGCAGTGGGCCAGGGGGCGCGGAGACCCAGTACTTC
CASSGPGGAETQYF
>.|TRBV28|TRBJ1-6|TRBD1
TGTGCCAGCAGTCCCGGCCGGGACAGCTATTATAATTCACCCCTCCACTTT
CASSPGRDSYYNSPLHF
>.|TRBV14|TRBJ1-3|TRBD1
TGTGCCAGCAGCCAAGAGGAGGGGGCCCTTGTGCGAGGCTCTGGAAACACCATATATTTT
CASSQEEGALVRGSGNTIYF
>few|TRBV28|TRBJ2-7|TRBD2
TGTGCCAGCAACTCCGGGGGGGCGTACTCCTACGAGCAGTACTTC
CASNSGGAYSYEQYF
>.|TRBV12-5|TRBJ2-1|TRBD2
TGTGCTAGTGGCTTCGGCGGGAGAGGTGAGCAGTTCTTC
CASGFGGRGEQFF
>.|TRBV7-6|TRBJ2-1|TRBD2
TGTGCCAGCAGCTTAAGACTAGCCAGTCGGGAGCAGTTCTTC
CASSLRLASREQFF
>.|TRBV11-2|TRBJ1-2|.
TGTGCCAGCAGTCCACCCAGGGTCTCCGTGATTGGGGGCTACACCTTC
CASSPPRVSVIGGYTF
>.|TRBV28|TRBJ1-1|.
TGTGCCAGCGGATCGACAGCTAACACTGAAGCTTTCTTT
CASGSTANTEAFF
>.|TRBV4-3|TRBJ2-5|.
TGCGCCAGCAGCCAAGATCGCGTGCCCCACGTCGAGACCCAGTACTTC
CASSQDRVPHVETQYF
>.|TRBV10-1|TRBJ2-1|.
TGCGCCAGCAGTGTAATCCGGGGGGCGGTTAATGAGCAGTTCTTC
CASSVIRGAVNEQFF
>.|TRBV4-2|TRBJ2-5|TRBD2
TGTGCCAGCAGCTCTCGAGGTAGCGGGCTACTTCAAGAGACCCAGTACTTC
CASSSRGSGLLQETQYF
>few|TRBV27|TRBJ1-1|.
TGTGCCAGCAGTTTGCTTACGGTCGGCACTGAAGCTTTCTTT
CASSLLTVGTEAFF
>.|TRBV5-1|TRBJ2-3|TRBD2
TGCGCCAGCAGCTTGGGGCCACTAGCGGGGAATCCAGATACGCAGTATTTT
CASSLGPLAGNPDTQYF
>.|TRBV27|TRBJ1-1|TRBD1
TGTGCCAGCAGTTCAGGACAGGGGGCCGGCACTGAAGCTTTCTTT
CASSSGQGAGTEAFF
>.|TRBV7-2|TRBJ2-1|.
TGTGCCAGCAGCTCACTAGCCTCCGAGAACAATGAGCAGTTCTTC
CASSSLASENNEQFF
>.|TRBV27|TRBJ2-2|.
TGTGCCAGCGCCCGACAGAGCCACGGGGAGCTGTTTTTT
CASARQSHGELFF
>few|TRBV13|TRBJ2-7|TRBD1
TGTGCCAGCAGCTTTAAACAGGGGACCACCTACGAGCAGTACTTC
CASSFKQGTTYEQYF
>.|TRBV6-6|TRBJ1-5|.
TGTGCCAGCAGTTACAGAGATGTAACTCAGCCCCAGCATTTT
CASSYRDVTQPQHF
>.|TRBV4-1|TRBJ1-6|.
TGCGCCAGCAGCCAGGGCAGTAAACCCCATTCACCCCTCCACTTT
CASSQGSKPHSPLHF
>.|TRBV25-1|TRBJ1-1|TRBD1
TGTGCCAGCAGTGAACCCACGGACAGGGTAGGTGAAGCTTTCTTT
CASSEPTDRVGEAFF
>.|TRBV7-9|TRBJ1-1|TRBD1
TGTGCCAGCAGCTTAGCCCCGGACAGGGACGTGAACACTGAAGCTTTCTTT
CASSLAPDRDVNTEAFF
>.|TRBV7-2|TRBJ1-6|TRBD1
TGTGCCAGCAGCTCAGCCTGGACAGGGAATAATTCCCCCCTCCACTTT
CASSSAWTGNNSPLHF
>.|TRBV4-3|TRBJ2-5|.
TGCGCCAGCAGCCTCGCAGGGTTTCAAGAGACCCAGTACTTC
CASSLAGFQETQYF
>.|TRBV6-1|TRBJ1-1|TRBD1
TGTGCCAGCAGTGAAGGTTCGTGGAAACAGGGGCCATTGAACACTGAAGCTTTCTTT
CASSEGSWKQGPLNTEAFF
>.|TRBV19|TRBJ1-5|.
TGTGCCAGTAGTATACTCCCGACAACTCACAATCAGCCCCAGCATTTT
CASSILPTTHNQPQHF
>.|TRBV27|TRBJ2-1|TRBD2
TGTGCCAGCAGTTCGCTAGCGGGAGTTTTCTATGAGCAGTTCTTC
CASSSLAGVFYEQFF
>.|TRBV2|TRBJ2-7|.
TGTGCCAGCAGTGCGGGACATGTCGTCTACGAGCAGTACTTC
CASSAGHVVYEQYF
>.|TRBV27|TRBJ2-2|.
TGTGCCAGCAGTCCGGACACCGGGGAGCTGTTTTTT
CASSPDTGELFF
>.|TRBV5-1|TRBJ2-5|.
TGCGCCAGCAGCTTGAGCGCGCAGACCTTCCAAGAGACCCAGTACTTC
CASSLSAQTFQETQYF
>.|TRBV13|TRBJ2-1|.
TGTGCCAGCAGCTTAGAGTTCGCGGGATGGGGCAATGAGCAGTTCTTC
CASSLEFAGWGNEQFF
>.|TRBV19|TRBJ1-5|TRBD1
TGTGCCAGTAGTATAGGACGAAGACAGGGGGCGAGCAATCAGCCCCAGCATTTT
CASSIGRRQGASNQPQHF
>.|TRBV5-5|TRBJ2-2|.
TGTGCCAGCAGCTTGCACAGACCACTTGGGACCGGGGAGCTGTTTTTT
CASSLHRPLGTGELFF
>.|TRBV27|TRBJ1-5|TRBD1
TGTGCCAGCAGTCCTTGGGGACAGGGGGGATATAGCAATCAGCCCCAGCATTTT
CASSPWGQGGYSNQPQHF
>.|TRBV30|TRBJ2-1|TRBD2
TGTGCCTGGAGTTGTTGGACTAGCGGTCACAATGAGCAGTTCTTC
CAWSCWTSGHNEQFF
>.|TRBV19|TRBJ1-3|.
TGTGCCACAAGGACCGGGGATCTAGGAAACACCATATATTTT
CATRTGDLGNTIYF
>.|TRBV10-2|TRBJ1-2|.
TGCGCCAGCTTTCACGCAGGCAGCTATGGCTACACCTTC
CASFHAGSYGYTF
>.|TRBV6-5|TRBJ2-1|.
TGTGCCAGCACCAAAGCGGGTCCGAAAAATGAGCAGTTCTTC
CASTKAGPKNEQFF
>.|TRBV2|TRBJ2-7|.
TGTGCCAGCAGTGAAGATAGCAAATACGAGCAGTACTTC
CASSEDSKYEQYF
>.|TRBV28|TRBJ2-7|TRBD2
TGTGCCAGCAGTCCGGGGACTAGCGGTTACGAGCAGTACTTC
CASSPGTSGYEQYF
>.|TRBV4-3|TRBJ1-2|TRBD1
TGCGCCAGCAGCCAACCGGACAGGGGTGTTGAGAACTATGGCTACACCTTC
CASSQPDRGVENYGYTF
>.|TRBV2|TRBJ2-7|TRBD2
TGTGCCAGCAGTTCTAGCGGGGGGCTGACCTACGAGCAGTACTTC
CASSSSGGLTYEQYF
>.|TRBV9|TRBJ2-1|.
TGTGCCAGCAGCGTAGCCGATCTAGCGAATGAGCAGTTCTTC
CASSVADLANEQFF
>.|TRBV28|TRBJ2-4|.
TGTGCCAGCAGTTCCCAGGGAGCCAAAAACATTCAGTACTTC
CASSSQGAKNIQYF
>.|TRBV6-6|TRBJ2-5|.
TGTGCCAGCAGTTACAATGCGGGCGCACAAGAGACCCAGTACTTC
CASSYNAGAQETQYF
>.|TRBV4-3|TRBJ2-1|.
TGCGCCAGCAGCCCTCGGGACTACAATGAGCAGTTCTTC
CASSPRDYNEQFF
>.|TRBV5-4|TRBJ2-2|TRBD2
TGTGCCAGCAGACTAACTAGCGGAGCAAACACCGGGGAGCTGTTTTTT
CASRLTSGANTGELFF
>.|TRBV27|TRBJ2-1|TRBD2
TGTGCCAGCAGTTCATCTATAAAGCTAGCGGAACTCTACAATGAGCAGTTCTTC
CASSSSIKLAELYNEQFF
>.|TRBV27|TRBJ1-5|.
TGTGCCAGCAGTTTACGGTCGGGGAGGGAGAAAAATCAGCCCCAGCATTTT
CASSLRSGREKNQPQHF
>once|TRBV12-5|TRBJ1-5|.
TGTGCTAGTGGTTTGGAGGCAGGGCGCAATCAGCCCCAGCATTTT
CASGLEAGRNQPQHF
>.|TRBV7-3|TRBJ1-4|.
TGTGCCAGCGCATACAGGGAAAAACTGTTTTTT
CASAYREKLFF
>.|TRBV28|TRBJ1-2|TRBD1
TGTGCCAGCAGTGGCGACAGGGGACACTATGGCTACACCTTC
CASSGDRGHYGYTF
>.|TRBV29-1|TRBJ2-7|TRBD2
TGCAGCGTCGCGCTAGCGGGGGGGGATCCAATCTACGAGCAGTACTTC
CSVALAGGDPIYEQYF
>.|TRBV4-2|TRBJ2-7|TRBD2
TGTGCCAGCAGCCAAATTAGCGGGGGGAGCTCCTACGAGCAGTACTTC
CASSQISGGSSYEQYF
>.|TRBV7-7|TRBJ2-7|.
TGTGCTAGCAGCTTAGGTCAGGGGACGAAAGAGCAGTACTTC
CASSLGQGTKEQYF